This TCR beta chain is from a study of CD8 T cells in Susac syndrome. Whole-study results and caveats: Clonal expansion of Susac CD8+ cells peaked in TEMRA cells, and it also peaked in active patients.

Concerning this clonotype itself: Its antigen is as yet unknown.

Germline CDR1 is SGHTA and CDR2 is FQGNSA. CDR3 length equals 13 residues. V was clipped by 5 bases and J by 3 bases, with 11 bases between them. The RNA input was about 0.5 to 1 ug, and it was reverse transcribed with random hexamers. TCRdb ran MiXCR on the immunoSEQ multiplex PCR reads and lists one entry per CDR3 protein. The top ten hold about 0.41% of the sample, which has 70,000 to 85,000 distinct CDR3 sequences, roughly 95% seen once. CD8+ and CD4+ T cells taken from blood had their TCR beta sequenced. FACS was used to enrich TEMRA cells, whereas the CD8+ and CD4+ T cells were obtained by negative isolation.

The chain combines TRBV7-2 with TRBJ2-7; D is possibly TRBD1 or TRBD2 (5 bases each). The TCR originated in a human donor with Susac syndrome. Sequencing was performed on CD8+ T cells from PBMCs. The CDR3 region has the DNA TGTGCCAGCAGCCTATGGGACGGCTACGAGCAGTACGTC. It specifies CASSLWDGYEQYV.